The present entry profiles one T cell receptor beta chain with its context. V trimming: 5 bases; J trimming: 4 bases; junction bases outside the gene matches: 10. The CDR3 loop spans 15 amino acids. Germline CDR1 and CDR2: MNHEY and SMNVEV (reference sequence). Profiled with immunoSEQ multiplex PCR; TCRdb holds only in-frame clones, not every one. The sample shows about 200,000 clones, roughly 88% of them seen only once. This sample is part of a study of blood T cell repertoires in COVID-19. The TCR comes from a man in his fifties with COVID-19, enrolled during active disease. The chain uses TRBV27 and TRBJ2-7, with 8 bases identical to TRBD1. The sequenced sample was peripheral blood. The CDR3 protein is CASSTGQGRVYEQYF. The DNA for the CDR3 is TGTGCCAGCAGTACCGGACAGGGCCGAGTATACGAGCAGTACTTC.